The 2 T cell receptor beta chains below were found in one sample sequenced in a study of T cell responses to AZD1222 COVID-19 vaccine. The table came from immunoSEQ multiplex PCR; TCRdb's copy has only in-frame clones and leaves some out. This sample has about 92,000 clones, with roughly nine tenths found just once. The sample here was peripheral blood, taken on day 0 of AZD1222 vaccination. Receptors were obtained from an adult in good health.

The chain recombines TRBV7-9 with TRBJ1-1; D gene ambiguous. The germline CDR1 and CDR2 sequences are SEHNR and FQNEAQ (reference sequence). The CDR3 is 14 residues long. Trimming removed 0 bases from V and 4 bases from J, with 9 bases in between. CDR3 region: CASSLAWRSTEAFF. The CDR3, as DNA: TGTGCCAGCAGCTTAGCGTGGCGCTCCACTGAAGCTTTCTTT.

The CDR3 DNA reads TGTGCCAGCAGTGGACTAGCGGGGGGGCGCGAGACCCAGTACTTC. Translated, it gives CASSGLAGGRETQYF. J is TRBJ2-5 and V is TRBV2, with TRBD2 matching 14 bases. Germline V gives CDR1 SNHLY, CDR2 FYNNEI. The V segment lost 4 bases and the J segment 5 bases; nucleotides outside the gene matches: 3. This CDR3 region has 15 residues.